The 27 T cell receptor beta chains below come from one sample, sequenced in a study of blood T cell repertoires in COVID-19. Repertoires were generated with immunoSEQ multiplex PCR, while TCRdb's copy carries only in-frame clones and drops some. The sample includes 160,000 or so clones, over 70% of them seen just once. The sequenced sample was PBMCs or T cells enriched from blood (not recorded which). These receptors came from a middle-aged woman with acute COVID-19.

This rearrangement joins TRBV10-3 to TRBJ2-1, with 11 positions matching TRBD2. Germline CDR1 ENHRY, CDR2 SYGVKD. V shed 6 bases, J shed 3 bases, and the junction held 1 base outside the gene matches. This CDR3 has 14 amino acids. CDR3 sequence reads: CAIRTSGNYNEQFF. Written as DNA, the CDR3 is TGTGCCATCAGGACTAGCGGGAACTACAATGAGCAGTTCTTC.

The chain joins TRBV27 to TRBJ1-5; 8 nucleotides line up with TRBD1. The V gene's germline CDR1 is MNHEY and CDR2 SMNVEV (reference sequence). The length of the CDR3 is 13 residues. Trimming cost V 2 bases and J 8 bases; bases outside gene matches: 2. The CDR3 nucleotides are TGTGCCAGCAGTTTAACGGACAGGGAGCCCCAGCATTTT. This encodes CASSLTDREPQHF.

The chain has TRBV7-3 and TRBJ2-4, with 9 bases matching TRBD2. CDR3 length: 14 residues. Germline-derived CDR1 and CDR2 are SGHTA and FQGTGA. The trim removed 5 bases at V and 6 bases at J, leaving 5 bases unmatched. Written as DNA, the CDR3 is TGTGCCAGCAGCCTAGGGACTAGCCCAAACATTCAGTACTTC. The encoded protein is CASSLGTSPNIQYF.

The genes are TRBV6-5 and TRBJ1-5; no definite D call. There are 13 residues in the CDR3. Germline assignment: CDR1 MNHEY and CDR2 SVGAGI. Trimming removed 8 bases from V and 7 bases from J, with 15 bases in between. The CDR3, as DNA: TGTGCCAGCGGTCCTCAGAGGGCCCAGCCCCAGCATTTT. Translation: CASGPQRAQPQHF.

The rearrangement uses TRBV29-1 and TRBJ2-7; possibly TRBD2 for D (7 bases). V was cut by 2 bases and J by 5 bases, with 31 bases left in between. This CDR3 is 19 amino acids long. Germline CDR1 SQVTM, CDR2 ANQGSEA. The CDR3: CSVERGRGYSGPSVHEQYV. CDR3 nucleotides: TGCAGCGTTGAAAGGGGGAGGGGTTATTCCGGGCCGTCCGTCCACGAGCAGTACGTC.

The chain combines TRBV30 with TRBJ1-2; weak D call: TRBD1 (6 bases). The CDR3 has 13 residues. Germline V gene sequence: CDR1 GTSNPN, CDR2 SVGIG (reference sequence). Trimming cost V 2 bases and J 2 bases, with 9 bases left between them. In nucleotides, the CDR3 is TGTGCCTGGAGTCCCGGACAGAACTATGGCTACACCTTC. This translates into CAWSPGQNYGYTF.

The chain couples TRBV5-5 to TRBJ2-3; D possibly corresponds to TRBD1 (6 bases). Between the trimmed V and J ends, which lost 0 bases and 0 bases, there was a span of 17 bases. The V gene's germline CDR1 is SGHKS and CDR2 YYEKEE (reference sequence). This CDR3 region has 18 residues. The CDR3 coding sequence is TGTGCCAGCAGCTTGGGGGTGGTGGACAGACCGAGCACAGATACGCAGTATTTT. This encodes CASSLGVVDRPSTDTQYF.

This sequence joins TRBV19 and TRBJ2-7; perhaps TRBD1 as D (5 bases). Trimming shortened V by 4 bases and J by 5 bases, and 9 bases separated the two germline ends. CDR3 size: 12 residues. Germline V gene data show CDR1 as LNHDA and CDR2 as SQIVND (reference sequence). For the CDR3, the DNA is TGTGCCAGTAGTACTGGGGCGAACGAGCAGTACTTC. It specifies CASSTGANEQYF.

The chain carries TRBV25-1 and TRBJ1-2, with TRBD1 identical over 7 bases. The germline V gene encodes CDR1 MGHDK and CDR2 SYGVNS. V shed 5 bases and J 7 bases; nucleotides not matched to a gene: 16. This CDR3 is built from 16 residues. The chain's CDR3 is CASSPPGGRGPGGYTF. CDR3 DNA: TGTGCCAGCAGTCCCCCGGGGGGGAGGGGGCCTGGTGGCTACACCTTC.

V usage is TRBV5-1 and J usage is TRBJ2-2; D is perhaps TRBD2 (5 bases). Germline V gene data show CDR1 as SGHRS and CDR2 as YFSETQ. The CDR3 consists of 12 residues. V was trimmed by 3 bases and J by 7 bases, leaving 7 bases between them. The CDR3 region has the DNA TGCGCCAGCAGCTCTAGCTACGGGGAGCTGTTTTTT. Encoded protein: CASSSSYGELFF.

J is TRBJ1-6 and V is TRBV5-6; D is unresolved. Trimming stripped 4 bases from V and 10 bases from J, with 15 bases between. The V gene's germline CDR1 is SGHDT and CDR2 YYEEEE. The CDR3 has 14 residues. The CDR3 spells CASSLGRVYSPLHF. The CDR3 DNA sequence: TGTGCCAGCAGCCTGGGTCGAGTATACTCACCCCTCCACTTT.

This clone was found a few times. The chain joins TRBV2 to TRBJ1-4; 7 positions agree with TRBD1. CDR1 and CDR2 from the germline V gene are SNHLY and FYNNEI. V lost 6 bases and J lost 7; bases outside the gene matches: 11. There are 15 residues in the CDR3. CDR3 protein: CASRRTTGRGEKLFF. CDR3 in DNA: TGTGCCAGCAGGAGAACGACAGGGCGCGGTGAAAAACTGTTTTTT.

The rearrangement uses TRBV27 and TRBJ2-5; D gene ambiguous. Germline V gene data show CDR1 as MNHEY and CDR2 as SMNVEV (reference sequence). CDR3 length: 13 amino acids. Trimming removed 2 bases from V and 2 bases from J, with 6 bases in between. The CDR3 sequence: CASSLRWQETQYF. CDR3 sequence (DNA): TGTGCCAGCAGTTTACGGTGGCAAGAGACCCAGTACTTC.

This clone showed up many times. The V call is TRBV3-1 (or the pseudogene TRBV3-2), the J call TRBJ1-3; 8 positions agree with TRBD1. Germline V gene sequence: CDR1 LGHDT, CDR2 YNNKEL (reference sequence). The CDR3 sequence is 16 residues long. The ends lost 2 bases at V and 3 bases at J; junction bases unmatched: 6. CDR3 in amino acids: CASSQFARGLGNTIYF. The CDR3 nucleotides are TGTGCCAGCAGCCAATTCGCCAGGGGGCTTGGAAACACCATATATTTT.

The chain has TRBV7-8 and TRBJ1-1; 9 positions match TRBD1. Germline CDR1 reads SGHVS; CDR2 reads FQNEAQ. Unmatched junction bases numbered 9, after V lost 5 bases and J lost 5 bases. This CDR3 is built from 15 residues. CDR3 region: CASSTPTGGSTEAFF. The CDR3 bases are TGTGCCAGCAGCACCCCGACAGGGGGAAGTACTGAAGCTTTCTTT.

The gene calls are TRBV27 and TRBJ1-2; D call uncertain. This CDR3 has 12 amino acids. Germline lookup yields CDR1 MNHEY and CDR2 SMNVEV (reference sequence). V was trimmed by 3 bases and J by 5 bases, leaving 7 bases between them. The CDR3 DNA reads TGTGCCAGCAGTTTTCGGGGATATGGCTACACCTTC. This translates into CASSFRGYGYTF.

This sequence joins TRBV11-3 and TRBJ2-7; 8 bases fit TRBD1. Germline V gene lookup returns CDR1 SGHNT and CDR2 YENEEA. This CDR3 spans 14 amino acids. Losses at the gene ends were 5 bases for V and 2 bases for J; bases not matched to a gene: 5. The CDR3 loop is CASSPRDRPYEQYF. CDR3 nucleotides: TGTGCCAGCAGCCCGCGGGACAGGCCCTACGAGCAGTACTTC.

This clone was observed once. The J gene is TRBJ2-2, the V gene TRBV5-6; D might be TRBD2 (5 bases). This CDR3 contains 15 residues. Germline V gene sequence: CDR1 SGHDT, CDR2 YYEEEE. Trimming pared 0 bases from V and 2 bases from J, leaving 8 bases between. The CDR3 DNA reads TGTGCCAGCAGCTTGGGACTAACCAACACCGGGGAGCTGTTTTTT. It specifies CASSLGLTNTGELFF. Using reference TRBV5-6 and TRBJ2-2 for the parts outside the CDR3, the full variable domain is DAGVTQSPTHLIKTRGQQVTLRCSPKSGHDTVSWYQQALGQGPQFIFQYYEEEERQRGNFPDRFSGHQFPNYSSELNVNALLLGDSALYLCASSLGLTNTGELFFGEGSRLTVL.

Only one count was recorded for this clone. This chain uses TRBV6-5 with TRBJ1-1; perhaps TRBD1 as D (5 bases). Germline V gives CDR1 MNHEY, CDR2 SVGAGI. The CDR3 loop spans 14 amino acids. The V end lost 9 bases, the J end lost 0 bases, and 14 bases lay between the germline ends. The CDR3 here is CASTKGIMNTEAFF. CDR3 coding DNA: TGTGCCAGTACGAAGGGGATAATGAACACTGAAGCTTTCTTT.

The gene calls are TRBV12-5 and TRBJ1-2; 7 bases agree with TRBD1. V gave up 4 bases and J gave up 1 base; unmatched junction bases: 9. CDR1 is LGHNT and CDR2 is FRNRAP in the germline V gene. CDR3 length equals 16 residues. The CDR3 loop is CASGWRDRLFNYGYTF. Here the CDR3 DNA reads TGTGCTAGTGGTTGGCGGGACAGATTATTTAACTATGGCTACACCTTC.

This sequence joins TRBV18 and TRBJ2-1; D is unclear. This CDR3 spans 13 amino acids. The V gene's germline CDR1 is KGHSH and CDR2 LQKENI. Trimming took 2 bases from V and 5 from J, leaving 7 bases between them. CDR3 loop: CASSPSAHNEQFF. The DNA for the CDR3 is TGTGCCAGCTCACCAAGCGCGCACAATGAGCAGTTCTTC.

The rearrangement links TRBV5-6 to TRBJ2-5; 7 bases match TRBD2. The CDR3 spans 14 residues. V gave up 2 bases and J gave up 7 bases; unmatched junction bases: 8. Germline CDR1 and CDR2: SGHDT and YYEEEE. The CDR3 bases are TGTGCCAGCAGCTTTCCGACTAGCCGGAGGACCCAGTACTTC. This gives the protein CASSFPTSRRTQYF.

The chain carries TRBV5-4 and TRBJ2-3; unclear D gene. Per germline, CDR1 SGHNT and CDR2 YYREEE (reference sequence). There are 15 residues in the CDR3. The ends were cut back, 0 bases at V and 0 bases at J, with 8 bases in the middle. CDR3 sequence (DNA): TGTGCCAGCAGCTTGGAGCCCGAAAGCACAGATACGCAGTATTTT. This gives the protein CASSLEPESTDTQYF.

This chain connects TRBV6-5 to TRBJ2-5; 7 nucleotides agree with TRBD2. The CDR3 extends over 14 amino acids. The trim removed 7 bases at V and 5 bases at J, leaving 10 bases unmatched. Per the germline V gene, CDR1 is MNHEY and CDR2 is SVGAGI. The CDR3 DNA reads as TGTGCCAGCAACGGGTGGGAGGGCCAGGAGACCCAGTACTTC. This sequence encodes CASNGWEGQETQYF.

This clone was detected many times. The chain recombines TRBV18 with TRBJ2-3; tentatively, D is TRBD1 (6 bases). V was trimmed by 3 bases and J by 0 bases, leaving 19 bases between them. From germline, CDR1 is KGHSH and CDR2 LQKENI. The CDR3 is 18 residues long. CDR3 in DNA: TGTGCCAGCTCACCTACCGGAAGCAGGGGACGGAGCACAGATACGCAGTATTTT. Protein sequence: CASSPTGSRGRSTDTQYF.

This clone was picked up a small number of times. The chain couples TRBV15 to TRBJ2-1; TRBD2 might be the D (5 bases). The CDR3 sequence is 15 residues long. Germline loops: CDR1 LNHNV, CDR2 YYDKDF (reference sequence). V lost 1 base and J lost 3, with 10 bases in between. The CDR3 coding sequence is TGTGCCACCAGCAGAGTGTCCGGGGACTACAATGAGCAGTTCTTC. This sequence encodes CATSRVSGDYNEQFF.

J is TRBJ2-6 and V is TRBV24-1, with D perhaps TRBD1 (6 bases). Germline loops: CDR1 KGHDR, CDR2 SFDVKD. This CDR3 contains 14 residues. V gave up 12 bases and J gave up 1 base, with 12 bases separating them. CDR3 coding DNA: TGTGCCTCCGCACAGGGTTCTGGGGCCAACGTCCTGACTTTC. Translating gives CASAQGSGANVLTF.